The T cell receptor (beta chain) described here comes from a study of blood T cell repertoires in COVID-19. Overall study: Sample material is recorded as cDNA or gDNA derived from T cells, B-cell-depleted T cells, or PBMCs.

CDR3 size: 15 residues. From germline, CDR1 is ENHRY and CDR2 SYGVKD. The V and J ends lost 3 bases and 2 bases, in that order; junction bases with no gene match: 4. Libraries were prepared by immunoSEQ multiplex PCR; TCRdb keeps only in-frame clonotypes and omits some of them. In the table there are a few hundred thousand clones, 65% to 85% of which are singletons. Seattle's cohort entered during active infection and was followed longitudinally. The rearrangement joins TRBV10-3 to TRBJ1-5; 7 nucleotides line up with TRBD1. The sequence was obtained from a person between 70 and 80 years old with COVID-19, enrolled during active disease. The material sequenced was peripheral blood. CDR3 coding DNA: TGTGCCATCAGTGAAGACAGGGTTGGCAATCAGCCCCAGCATTTT. Its protein is CAISEDRVGNQPQHF.